This T cell receptor beta chain was recorded in a study of T-cell memory formation after mild COVID-19. Study in general: The study found TCR clusters largely donor specific. Study-level findings and limits: Mainly CM and EM harbored the contracting CD4+ clones; mainly EMRA harbored the CD8+ ones. Clones shrinking from day 15 to 85 showed even CD4/CD8 mixes; later expanders tilted CD4+.

The CDR3 is 14 amino acids. Between the trimmed V and J ends, which lost 0 bases and 5 bases, there was a span of 11 bases. Germline V lookup: CDR1 SGHKS, CDR2 YYEKEE (reference sequence). There are a few counts of this clonotype. Antigen: not known. TCR alpha and TCR beta cDNA libraries with sample barcodes and UMIs came from 5'RACE using constant-segment primers. TCRdb reprocessed the 5' RACE reads via MiXCR and lists one record per CDR3 protein. The sample carries about 470,000 distinct CDR3 sequences, about 23% recorded once. The V gene is TRBV5-5, the J gene TRBJ1-1, with D tentatively TRBD1 (6 bases). The TCR comes from an adult woman who had mild COVID-19 (a few samples of this study predate the infection). Cell type and time point are not known. The material sequenced was PBMCs or a T cell subset sorted from them (not recorded which). DNA for the CDR3: TGTGCCAGCAGCTTGGTGGGGGGGCAGACTGAAGCTTTCTTT. It translates to CASSLVGGQTEAFF. The variable domain in full, completed from reference TRBV5-5 and TRBJ1-1, reads DAGVTQSPTHLIKTRGQQVTLRCSPISGHKSVSWYQQVLGQGPQFIFQYYEKEERGRGNFPDRFSARQFPNYSSELNVNALLLGDSALYLCASSLVGGQTEAFFGQGTRLTVV.